Sequencing of this TCR beta chain was carried out in a study of blood T cells in healthy people across ages. About the study: Template switching caught about one barcoded beta molecule for each two T cells.

Germline CDR1 and CDR2: MDHEN and SYDVKM. This CDR3 contains 16 residues. Unmatched junction bases numbered 11, after V lost 6 bases and J lost 2 bases. The use of a sample-barcoded 5' primer and a J-beta primer mix characterized a second PCR of 7 to 11 cycles. TCRdb reprocessed the 5' RACE reads with MiXCR, giving one entry per CDR3 protein. The sample has 1.6 million or so distinct CDR3 sequences, around 35% seen once. This sequence joins TRBV28 and TRBJ2-7; 9 bases line up with TRBD2. The sample was blood. This TCR came from a woman aged 25-40 years in good health. This chain's CDR3 is CASRPFSGRFPYEQYF. In DNA, the CDR3 is TGTGCCAGCAGACCGTTCAGCGGGAGGTTTCCCTACGAGCAGTACTTC.